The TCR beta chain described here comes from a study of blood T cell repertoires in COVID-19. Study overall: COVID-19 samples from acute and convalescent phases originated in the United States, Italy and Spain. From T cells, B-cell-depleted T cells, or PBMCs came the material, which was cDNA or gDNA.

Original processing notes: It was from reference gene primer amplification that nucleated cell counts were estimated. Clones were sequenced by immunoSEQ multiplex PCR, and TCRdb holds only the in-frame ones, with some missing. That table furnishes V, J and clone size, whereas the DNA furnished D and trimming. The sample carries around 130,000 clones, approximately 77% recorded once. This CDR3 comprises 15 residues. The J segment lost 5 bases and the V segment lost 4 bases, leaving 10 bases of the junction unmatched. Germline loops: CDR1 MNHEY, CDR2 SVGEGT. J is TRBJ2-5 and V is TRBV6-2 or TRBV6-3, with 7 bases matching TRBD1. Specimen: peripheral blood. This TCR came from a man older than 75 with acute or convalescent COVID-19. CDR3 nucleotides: TGTGCCAGCAGTTGGGGCATGACAGGGTTGGAGACCCAGTACTTC. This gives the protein CASSWGMTGLETQYF.